This T cell receptor beta chain appears in the sequencing data of a study of CD8 T cells in Susac syndrome. The CDR3 is 16 amino acids. CDR1 and CDR2 from the germline V gene are DFQATT and SNEGSKA (reference sequence). V lost 3 bases, J lost 0 bases, and 14 bases lay in between. RNA was extracted with the RNeasy kit, and a quantity of about 0.45 to 1 ug was reverse transcribed using random hexamers. TCRdb re-called the immunoSEQ multiplex PCR reads with MiXCR, one entry per CDR3 protein. The sample records around 190,000 distinct CDR3 sequences, just under 95% being singletons. Sequenced: CD4+ T cells from PBMCs. The receptor was isolated from a human donor in good health. The chain joins TRBV20-1 to TRBJ2-2; no firm D call. The CDR3 DNA sequence: TGCAGTGCTAGCACGTTTGACACATCGAACACCGGGGAGCTGTTTTTT. This encodes CSASTFDTSNTGELFF.